The 9 T cell receptor beta chains in this list originate from one sample, sequenced in a study of beta chain features in type 1 diabetes. Study results and limitations: Shortening that was moderate but significant affected the TCRB CDR3s of Type 1 diabetes patients in all four CD4+ subsets.

Isolated RNA was reverse transcribed in full, so expressed TCRB transcripts were sequenced. The table came from immunoSEQ multiplex PCR; TCRdb's copy has only in-frame clones and leaves some out. The sample has 150,000 to 200,000 clones; around 9% are singletons. What these receptors recognize is not known. The specimen sequenced was central memory CD4+ T cells from blood. The receptor source for this set is a woman aged 30 to 39 with type 1 diabetes.

The J gene is TRBJ1-2, the V gene TRBV4-2; D is unresolved. The CDR3 contains 15 residues. The V gene lost 4 bases and the J gene lost 4 bases, with 16 bases spanning the gap. CDR1 is LGHNA, CDR2 YNFKEQ, per germline. The CDR3 DNA reads as TGTGCCAGCAGCCCCCCGATCGGTACAGCCTATGGCTACACCTTC. Amino acid sequence: CASSPPIGTAYGYTF.

This chain joins TRBV19 and TRBJ1-4; D is possibly TRBD1 (5 bases). The length of the CDR3 is 14 residues. Germline assignment: CDR1 LNHDA and CDR2 SQIVND (reference sequence). Trimming stripped 6 bases from V and 8 bases from J, with 16 bases between. The CDR3 spells CASRRGTMDEKLFF. CDR3 in DNA: TGTGCCAGTAGACGGGGGACCATGGACGAAAAACTGTTTTTT.

V usage is TRBV5-1 and J usage is TRBJ2-7; 9 positions match TRBD2. Trimming at V came to 4 bases and at J to 7 bases, leaving 18 bases not matched to a gene. Germline V gene data show CDR1 as SGHRS and CDR2 as YFSETQ. This CDR3 has 17 amino acids. DNA of the CDR3: TGCGCCAGCAGCGGGGGGAACACGGGACTAGCCTCGGGGGAGCAGTACTTC. This translates into CASSGGNTGLASGEQYF.

A single count supports this clone. The chain is built from TRBV30 and TRBJ2-1; perhaps TRBD2 as D (5 bases). Trimming took off 3 bases at V and 3 bases at J, with 12 bases between the two ends. Per germline, CDR1 GTSNPN and CDR2 SVGIG (reference sequence). The CDR3 is 14 amino acids. The CDR3 here is CAWRRAGYYNEQFF. The CDR3 DNA reads TGTGCCTGGAGGCGCGCGGGCTACTACAATGAGCAGTTCTTC.

The chain links TRBV29-1 to TRBJ2-7; D not resolved. The CDR3 is 11 residues long. Germline CDR1 is SQVTM and CDR2 is ANQGSEA. The V and J ends lost 4 bases and 0 bases respectively, with 4 bases between them. The CDR3 sequence: CSVAGSYEQYF. CDR3 DNA: TGCAGCGTTGCGGGCTCCTACGAGCAGTACTTC.

The CDR3 DNA reads TGTGCCAGCAGCGCGACAGGGGATGGCTACACCTTC. It codes for CASSATGDGYTF. The chain links TRBV9 to TRBJ1-2, with 8 bases lining up with TRBD1. V was pared by 3 bases and J by 6 bases, with 1 base of the junction left unmatched. CDR3 length equals 12 residues. CDR1 is SGDLS, CDR2 YYNGEE, per germline.

The V call is TRBV5-6, the J call TRBJ2-7; a weak D match, TRBD2 (5 bases). Germline CDR1 and CDR2: SGHDT and YYEEEE. The CDR3 consists of 14 residues. Between the trimmed V and J ends, which lost 4 bases and 0 bases, there was a span of 11 bases. CDR3 coding DNA: TGTGCCAGCAGCCGGACTGTCAGCTCCTACGAGCAGTACTTC. It is translated as CASSRTVSSYEQYF.

The chain recombines TRBV10-3 with TRBJ1-5; tentatively, D is TRBD1 (5 bases). Deletions cut 0 bases from V and 0 bases from J, with 9 bases between. Looked up from germline, CDR1 is ENHRY and CDR2 is SYGVKD. The CDR3 covers 16 residues. CDR3 nucleotide sequence: TGTGCCATCAGTGAGTCGCGGGGCATTAGCAATCAGCCCCAGCATTTT. Translated, it gives CAISESRGISNQPQHF.

This chain uses TRBV7-9 with TRBJ2-5; D remains ambiguous. The CDR3 is 13 residues long. Looked up from germline, CDR1 is SEHNR and CDR2 is FQNEAQ (reference sequence). V was clipped by 2 bases and J by 2 bases, with 6 bases between them. CDR3 nucleotide sequence: TGTGCCAGCAGCTTACAGGCACAAGAGACCCAGTACTTC. It translates to CASSLQAQETQYF. Supplemented by reference TRBV7-9 and TRBJ2-5, the full variable domain reads DTGVSQNPRHKITKRGQNVTFRCDPISEHNRLYWYRQTLGQGPEFLTYFQNEAQLEKSRLLSDRFSAERPKGSFSTLEIQRTEQGDSAMYLCASSLQAQETQYFGPGTRLLVL.